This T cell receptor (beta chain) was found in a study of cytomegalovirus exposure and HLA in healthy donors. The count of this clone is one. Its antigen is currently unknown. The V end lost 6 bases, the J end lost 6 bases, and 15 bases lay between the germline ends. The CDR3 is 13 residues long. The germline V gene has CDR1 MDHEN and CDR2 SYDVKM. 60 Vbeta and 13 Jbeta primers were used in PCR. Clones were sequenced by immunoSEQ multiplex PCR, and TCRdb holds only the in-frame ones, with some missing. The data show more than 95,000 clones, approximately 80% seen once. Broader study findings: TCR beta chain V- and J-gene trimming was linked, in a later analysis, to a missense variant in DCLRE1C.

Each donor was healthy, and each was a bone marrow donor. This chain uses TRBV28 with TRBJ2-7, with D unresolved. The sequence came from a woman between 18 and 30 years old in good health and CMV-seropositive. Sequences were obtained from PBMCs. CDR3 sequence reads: CASRSPFIGEQYF. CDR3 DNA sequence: TGTGCCAGCAGATCACCTTTCATCGGCGAGCAGTACTTC.